This TCR beta chain was captured by sequencing in a study of neurological immune-mediated disorders. General observations from the study: While HTLV-1-associated myelopathy showed the greatest TCR clonal expansion, multiple sclerosis showed the least, falling below healthy controls.

MiXCR was run by TCRdb on the 5' RACE reads, yielding one entry per CDR3 protein. The sample holds about 46,000 distinct CDR3 sequences, 1.9% seen once. The starting material, 2 million PBMCs stored at -80 C, gave rise to the unsorted libraries. This clonotype was counted ten times or more. Its antigen is as yet unknown. The germline V and J ends were trimmed by 2 bases and 8 bases, with 13 bases remaining between them. Germline values: CDR1 SGHRS, CDR2 YFSETQ. This CDR3 has 13 amino acids. This receptor was identified in a middle-aged woman with multiple sclerosis. The gene calls are TRBV5-1 and TRBJ1-2, with D possibly TRBD1 on 6 matching bases. What was sequenced was PBMCs. CDR3 protein: CASSFRTDSGYTF. DNA for the CDR3: TGCGCCAGCAGCTTCCGGACAGATTCCGGCTACACCTTC. The full variable domain, with the rest looked up from reference TRBV5-1 and TRBJ1-2, is KAGVTQTPRYLIKTRGQQVTLSCSPISGHRSVSWYQQTPGQGLQFLFEYFSETQRNKGNFPGRFSGRQFSNSRSEMNVSTLELGDSALYLCASSFRTDSGYTFGSGTRLTVV.